Below, one T cell receptor beta chain is given with its context. This sample stems from a study of blood T cell repertoires in COVID-19. Study context: COVID-19 samples collected from the United States, Italy and Spain covered acute and convalescent phases.

There are 15 residues in the CDR3. V lost 8 bases and J lost 7, with 21 bases in between. Libraries were prepared by immunoSEQ multiplex PCR; TCRdb keeps only in-frame clonotypes and omits some of them. The sample consists of 200,000 to 250,000 clones, approximately 90% of them appearing once. Cohort 3 recovery required two negative PCRs, clearance, or symptom resolution. Sequencing input: PBMCs or T cells enriched from blood (not recorded which). The source is a man aged 40-50 years who had recovered from COVID-19. The genes are TRBV23-1 and TRBJ1-5, with a tentative D call TRBD1 (6 bases). TRBV23-1 belongs to the ORF category, with a function that is uncertain. This CDR3 reads CASRSGWGLWQPQHF. The CDR3 DNA is TGCGCCAGCCGCTCAGGGTGGGGGCTATGGCAGCCCCAGCATTTT.